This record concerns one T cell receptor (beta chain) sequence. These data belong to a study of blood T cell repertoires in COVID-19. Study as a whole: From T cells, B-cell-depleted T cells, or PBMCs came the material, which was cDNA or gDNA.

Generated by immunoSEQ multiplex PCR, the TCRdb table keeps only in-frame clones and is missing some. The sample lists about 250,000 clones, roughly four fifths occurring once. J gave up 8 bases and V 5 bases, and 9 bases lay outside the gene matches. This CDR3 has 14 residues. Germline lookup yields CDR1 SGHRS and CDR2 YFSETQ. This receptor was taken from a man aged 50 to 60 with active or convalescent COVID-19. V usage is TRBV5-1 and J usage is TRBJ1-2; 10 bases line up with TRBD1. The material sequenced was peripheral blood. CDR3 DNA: TGCGCCAGCAGACCCGGGACAGGGGTTAACGGCTACACCTTC. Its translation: CASRPGTGVNGYTF.